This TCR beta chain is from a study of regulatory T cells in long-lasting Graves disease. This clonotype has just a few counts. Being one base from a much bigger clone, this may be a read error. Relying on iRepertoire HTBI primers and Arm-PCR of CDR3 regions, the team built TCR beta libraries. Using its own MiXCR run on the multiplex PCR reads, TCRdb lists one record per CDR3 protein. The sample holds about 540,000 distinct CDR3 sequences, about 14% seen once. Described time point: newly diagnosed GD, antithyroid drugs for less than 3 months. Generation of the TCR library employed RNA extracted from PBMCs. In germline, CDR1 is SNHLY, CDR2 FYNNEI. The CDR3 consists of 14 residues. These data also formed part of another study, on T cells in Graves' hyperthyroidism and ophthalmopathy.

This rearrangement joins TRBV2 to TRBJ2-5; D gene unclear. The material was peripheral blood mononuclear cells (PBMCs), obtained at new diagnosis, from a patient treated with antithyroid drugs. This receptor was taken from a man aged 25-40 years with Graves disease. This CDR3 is CASCERADKETQYF. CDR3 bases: TGTGCCAGCTGTGAAAGGGCAGACAAAGAGACCCAGTACTTC.